The 27 T cell receptor beta chains in this list originate from one sample, sequenced in a study of radiation and T cells in renal cell carcinoma. Time point here: baseline pretreatment blood. Treatment described: 15 Gy SBRT to primary tumor, nephrectomy 4 weeks later. The method was immunoSEQ multiplex PCR; TCRdb's version includes in-frame clones alone and lacks a portion of them. In the table there are about 150,000 clones, roughly 90% of which are singletons. The sequenced sample was blood, obtained from a patient whose treatment included radiotherapy and nephrectomy. The origin of the receptors is a woman between 45 and 65 years old with renal cell carcinoma.

The chain uses TRBV5-6 and TRBJ1-2; D gene ambiguous. The germline gives CDR1 SGHDT, CDR2 YYEEEE. V was cut by 0 bases and J by 8 bases, with 11 bases left in between. CDR3 length: 13 residues. The CDR3 here is CASSLAYKAGYTF. In nucleotides, the CDR3 is TGTGCCAGCAGCTTGGCCTATAAGGCAGGCTACACCTTC.

The CDR3 here is CATSSETGYGYTF. The CDR3 region has the DNA TGTGCCACCAGCAGTGAGACAGGTTATGGCTACACCTTC. V usage is TRBV15 and J usage is TRBJ1-2, with D maybe TRBD1 (6 bases). The germline V gene has CDR1 LNHNV and CDR2 YYDKDF (reference sequence). V gave up 3 bases and J gave up 5 bases, with 10 bases separating them. The CDR3 totals 13 residues.

The CDR3 here is CASSQGRGGVNNEQFF. As DNA, the CDR3 is TGCGCCAGCAGCCAAGGGCGCGGGGGAGTCAACAATGAGCAGTTCTTC. The chain joins TRBV4-1 to TRBJ2-1; TRBD2 agrees at 7 bases. The germline CDR1 and CDR2 sequences are MGHRA and YSYEKL. Trimming cost V 1 base and J 5 bases; bases outside gene matches: 8. The CDR3 covers 16 residues.

This clone came up once. The CDR3 coding sequence is TGTGCCAGTAGTATAGCCCCGGCAGGGCGCCCTATGCGGAACACCTTC. As protein: CASSIAPAGRPMRNTF. This rearrangement joins TRBV19 to TRBJ1-2; a weak D match, TRBD1 (5 bases). Germline V gene data show CDR1 as LNHDA and CDR2 as SQIVND (reference sequence). V dropped 1 base and J dropped 12 bases, with 24 bases sitting between them. The CDR3 is 16 residues long.

The rearrangement links TRBV5-8 to TRBJ2-7, with D perhaps matching TRBD1 or TRBD2 (5 bases each). Germline CDR1 SGHTS, CDR2 YDEGEE. The V end lost 4 bases, the J end lost 7 bases, and 12 bases lay between the germline ends. This CDR3 region has 12 residues. The CDR3 DNA reads TGTGCCAGCAGCAAACGGTGGGGGGAGCAGTACTTC. This gives the protein CASSKRWGEQYF.

The rearrangement links TRBV28 to TRBJ1-4; 10 bases match TRBD1. Germline V CDR1 and CDR2: MDHEN, SYDVKM. V lost 10 bases to trimming and J lost 8 bases; unmatched junction nucleotides: 13. The length of the CDR3 is 15 residues. The DNA for the CDR3 is TGTGCCACCCGACAGGGGGGGACAGGGGACGAAAAACTGTTTTTT. Translating gives CATRQGGTGDEKLFF.

The genes are TRBV6-1 and TRBJ2-1, with D perhaps TRBD1 (5 bases). CDR3 length: 13 amino acids. V lost 6 bases to trimming and J lost 7 bases, with 13 bases between them. Germline V CDR1 and CDR2: MNHNS, SASEGT. CDR3 protein: CASRWTTRNEQFF. CDR3 bases: TGTGCCAGCAGGTGGACAACGAGGAATGAGCAGTTCTTC.

V is TRBV7-9 and J is TRBJ2-7, with 8 bases lining up with TRBD1. J lost 2 bases, V lost 5 bases, and 8 bases had no gene match. The germline V gene encodes CDR1 SEHNR and CDR2 FQNEAQ (reference sequence). This CDR3 spans 15 amino acids. Written as DNA, the CDR3 is TGTGCCAGCAGCGATGGACAGGGCATGGCCTACGAGCAGTACTTC. Translating it yields CASSDGQGMAYEQYF.

The V gene is TRBV6-1, the J gene TRBJ2-3; D is unresolved. The germline V and J ends were trimmed by 6 bases and 1 base, with 8 bases remaining between them. The germline V gene encodes CDR1 MNHNS and CDR2 SASEGT. CDR3 size: 13 residues. The CDR3: CASRKAGTDTQYF. CDR3 DNA sequence: TGTGCCAGCAGGAAGGCTGGCACAGATACGCAGTATTTT.

This clone is a singleton in its sample. The chain joins TRBV10-3 to TRBJ2-5; D is ambiguous. The CDR3 totals 13 residues. Germline CDR1 reads ENHRY; CDR2 reads SYGVKD. Between the trimmed V and J ends, which lost 3 bases and 3 bases, there was a span of 8 bases. This chain's CDR3 is CAISDLPEETQYF. The CDR3 nucleotides read TGTGCCATCAGTGATCTTCCCGAAGAGACCCAGTACTTC.

The J gene is TRBJ1-6, the V gene TRBV11-1; the D is unclear. Per the germline V gene, CDR1 is SGHAT and CDR2 is FQDESV (reference sequence). Trimming removed 6 bases from V and 5 bases from J, with 17 bases in between. CDR3 length: 16 residues. Here the CDR3 reads CASRRYAWGNNSPLHF. CDR3 bases: TGTGCCAGCAGGCGGTACGCTTGGGGTAATAATTCACCCCTCCACTTT. The variable domain in full, with the rest retrieved from reference TRBV11-1 and TRBJ1-6, is EAEVAQSPRYKITEKSQAVAFWCDPISGHATLYWYRQILGQGPELLVQFQDESVVDDSQLPKDRFSAERLKGVDSTLKIQPAELGDSAMYLCASRRYAWGNNSPLHFGNGTRLTVT.

V is TRBV6-6 and J is TRBJ1-1; D is ambiguous. With 6 bases removed from V and 3 bases from J, the gap between germline ends came to 17 bases. The CDR3 is 15 residues long. CDR1 and CDR2 from the germline V gene are MNHNY and SVGAGI (reference sequence). CDR3 sequence reads: CASRQNPGGHTEAFF. Written as DNA, the CDR3 is TGTGCCAGCAGACAAAACCCGGGCGGGCACACTGAAGCTTTCTTT.

The genes are TRBV6-5 and TRBJ1-4; D unresolved. Germline assignment: CDR1 MNHEY and CDR2 SVGAGI. This CDR3 is 14 amino acids long. Trimming stripped 2 bases from V and 4 bases from J, with 8 bases between. The CDR3 protein is CASSYRSNNEKLFF. The CDR3 nucleotides are TGTGCCAGCAGTTACAGGTCGAATAATGAAAAACTGTTTTTT.

The chain recombines TRBV2 with TRBJ1-5, with a tentative D call TRBD1 (5 bases). Germline-derived CDR1 and CDR2 are SNHLY and FYNNEI. This CDR3 contains 13 residues. Trimming shortened V by 8 bases and J by 6 bases, and 14 bases separated the two germline ends. CDR3 loop: CASQGYPPQPQHF. The CDR3 nucleotides read TGTGCCAGCCAGGGATACCCACCTCAGCCCCAGCATTTT. The variable domain in full, completed from reference TRBV2 and TRBJ1-5, reads EPEVTQTPSHQVTQMGQEVILRCVPISNHLYFYWYRQILGQKVEFLVSFYNNEISEKSEIFDDQFSVERPDGSNFTLKIRSTKLEDSAMYFCASQGYPPQPQHFGDGTRLSIL.

The chain links TRBV2 to TRBJ2-4; 9 nucleotides line up with TRBD1. The CDR3 has 16 residues. From germline, CDR1 is SNHLY and CDR2 FYNNEI. V was pared by 6 bases and J by 6 bases, with 12 bases of the junction left unmatched. CDR3 sequence: CASSVRGQGGGNIQYF. For the CDR3, the DNA is TGTGCCAGCAGCGTAAGGGGACAGGGTGGCGGAAACATTCAGTACTTC.

This clone came up a few times. This chain uses TRBV15 with TRBJ2-1; weak D call: TRBD1 (5 bases). The CDR3 length is 13 residues. Germline V gene data show CDR1 as LNHNV and CDR2 as YYDKDF (reference sequence). V dropped 4 bases and J dropped 10 bases, with 14 bases sitting between them. The CDR3 DNA is TGTGCCACCAGCAAGGAGCGATCAGGGGAGCAGTTCTTC. It is translated as CATSKERSGEQFF. The variable domain in full, with the rest retrieved from reference TRBV15 and TRBJ2-1, is DAMVIQNPRYQVTQFGKPVTLSCSQTLNHNVMYWYQQKSSQAPKLLFHYYDKDFNNEADTPDNFQSRRPNTSFCFLDIRSPGLGDTAMYLCATSKERSGEQFFGPGTRLTVL.

CDR3 coding DNA: TGTGCCAGCAGCTTAGCGGACGTATTCTCTGGAAACACCATATATTTT. It specifies CASSLADVFSGNTIYF. The chain is built from TRBV7-2 and TRBJ1-3; D is uncertain. The germline V and J ends were trimmed by 0 bases and 0 bases, with 9 bases remaining between them. The CDR3 is 16 residues long. Germline V gives CDR1 SGHTA, CDR2 FQGNSA.

The V gene is TRBV30, the J gene TRBJ2-7; 8 nucleotides agree with TRBD2. CDR1 is GTSNPN, CDR2 SVGIG, per germline (reference sequence). The CDR3 consists of 14 residues. The ends lost 3 bases at V and 4 bases at J; junction bases unmatched: 8. CDR3 in amino acids: CAWSPGGGRYEQYF. The CDR3 bases are TGTGCCTGGAGCCCCGGGGGGGGAAGGTACGAGCAGTACTTC.

The chain uses TRBV5-1 and TRBJ1-1, with D unclear. Germline values: CDR1 SGHRS, CDR2 YFSETQ. The CDR3 is 14 amino acids. Trimming took off 0 bases at V and 4 bases at J, with 10 bases between the two ends. The CDR3 sequence is CASSLEVGFTEAFF. CDR3 DNA: TGCGCCAGCAGCTTGGAGGTGGGATTCACTGAAGCTTTCTTT.

This clone has a single count. The chain combines TRBV7-6 with TRBJ2-1, with D perhaps TRBD1 (5 bases). Germline CDR1 SGHVS, CDR2 FNYEAQ. V lost 8 bases, J lost 0 bases, and 17 bases lay in between. The length of the CDR3 is 16 residues. The DNA for the CDR3 is TGTGCCAGCCAAAGGACATCCGCCAGCTCCTACAATGAGCAGTTCTTC. Translation gives CASQRTSASSYNEQFF.

V usage is TRBV6-5 and J usage is TRBJ2-7; D may correspond to TRBD1 or TRBD2 (5 bases each). Between the trimmed V and J ends, which lost 6 bases and 6 bases, there was a span of 15 bases. From germline, CDR1 is MNHEY and CDR2 SVGAGI. The CDR3 loop spans 13 amino acids. The CDR3 DNA reads TGTGCCAGCAGGGAGTGGGACGGTGGCGAGCAGTACTTC. The encoded protein is CASREWDGGEQYF.

J is TRBJ1-1 and V is TRBV9, with D unclear. Trimming left V 0 bases short and J 1 base short, with 7 bases between. This CDR3 contains 14 residues. CDR1 SGDLS and CDR2 YYNGEE come from the germline V gene. The CDR3 sequence is CASSVDLGNTEAFF. For the CDR3, the DNA is TGTGCCAGCAGCGTAGACCTTGGGAACACTGAAGCTTTCTTT.

The rearrangement links TRBV5-1 to TRBJ2-7; D gene uncertain. Trimming took 2 bases from V and 5 from J, leaving 5 bases between them. Germline CDR1 and CDR2: SGHRS and YFSETQ. The CDR3 is 11 residues long. CDR3 sequence (DNA): TGCGCCAGCAGCTTCAGAGACGAGCAGTACTTC. This codes for CASSFRDEQYF.

J is TRBJ1-5 and V is TRBV9; D perhaps matches TRBD1 (5 bases). The CDR3 is 16 residues long. V lost 1 base, J lost 4 bases, and 15 bases lay in between. In germline, CDR1 is SGDLS, CDR2 YYNGEE. The DNA for the CDR3 is TGTGCCAGCAGCGTAAAGGTTGGGGCACCAAATCAGCCCCAGCATTTT. Its translation is CASSVKVGAPNQPQHF.

V and J are TRBV18 and TRBJ2-1, with 10 bases aligning to TRBD1. The CDR3 is made up of 15 amino acids. V lost 3 bases and J lost 9; bases outside the gene matches: 8. CDR1 and CDR2 (germline): KGHSH, LQKENI. The CDR3 here is CASSPVDRGFLEQFF. The DNA for the CDR3 is TGTGCCAGCTCACCCGTGGACAGGGGGTTCCTTGAGCAGTTCTTC.

The V gene is TRBV5-6, the J gene TRBJ1-2, with D perhaps matching TRBD1 (5 bases). V gave up 4 bases and J gave up 7 bases, with 23 bases separating them. The CDR3 length is 16 residues. Germline V lookup: CDR1 SGHDT, CDR2 YYEEEE. The chain's CDR3 is CASSAGRRGLVGGYTF. The CDR3, as DNA: TGTGCCAGCAGCGCGGGCCGAAGGGGATTGGTCGGTGGCTACACCTTC.

The V and J genes are TRBV19 and TRBJ2-2, with 10 bases lining up with TRBD2. J was trimmed by 3 bases and V by 6 bases; bases with no gene match: 7. The length of the CDR3 is 16 residues. The germline V gene has CDR1 LNHDA and CDR2 SQIVND (reference sequence). The CDR3 is CASSVLAGVDTGELFF. In nucleotides, the CDR3 is TGTGCCAGTAGCGTTCTAGCGGGGGTGGACACCGGGGAGCTGTTTTTT.